The next 14 T cell receptor beta chains were all read from a single sample in a study of T cells in Graves' hyperthyroidism and ophthalmopathy. RNA transcripts provided the source from which TCR beta CDR3 regions were amplified. HTBI primers were employed in a first-round RT-PCR of the TCR CDR3. MiXCR was run by TCRdb on the multiplex PCR reads, yielding one entry per CDR3 protein. The sample includes under 600,000 distinct CDR3 sequences, about a sixth seen only once; the top ten take around 3.5%. The sequenced sample was blood. The receptors come from a woman in her thirties or forties with Graves' ophthalmopathy.

A note on this clonotype: Mismatch with germline at one junction end may stem from a read error. V usage is TRBV27 and J usage is TRBJ1-1; 7 nucleotides line up with TRBD1. The CDR3 runs to 17 residues. Looked up from germline, CDR1 is MNHEY and CDR2 is SMNVEV (reference sequence). The CDR3 loop is CASSSGTEIFGATGAFF. The CDR3 bases are TGTGCCAGCAGTTCCGGGACAGAGATCTTCGGGGCCACTGGAGCTTTCTTT.

Remarks on this clonotype: A much larger clone sits a single nucleotide away, making a read error possible. The V call is TRBV11-2, the J call TRBJ2-7, with a possible D match to TRBD1 (5 bases). CDR1 is SGHAT and CDR2 is FQNNGV in the germline V gene. Trimming left V 5 bases short and J 3 bases short, with 17 bases between. The CDR3 has 15 amino acids. The CDR3 spells CASSQGSDAFYEQYF. CDR3 bases: TGTGCCAGCAGCCAGGGATCGGACGCCTTCTACGAGCAGTACTTC.

The chain employs TRBV20-1 and TRBJ2-3; D is perhaps TRBD2 (7 bases). V shed 1 base and J shed 5 bases, with 10 bases lying between them. The CDR3 runs to 13 residues. CDR1 and CDR2 from the germline V gene are DFQATT and SNEGSKA (reference sequence). CDR3: CSARGGGQDTQYF. CDR3 bases: TGCAGTGCTAGAGGGGGGGGCCAAGATACGCAGTATTTT.

This clonotype was seen at least ten times. The chain is built from TRBV20-1 and TRBJ2-7; D is perhaps TRBD2 (7 bases). Germline values: CDR1 DFQATT, CDR2 SNEGSKA (reference sequence). V shed 5 bases and J shed 3 bases, with 20 bases lying between them. The CDR3 is 15 residues long. The CDR3 spells CSARRGAGAYYEQYF. In nucleotides, the CDR3 is TGCAGTGCTCGCCGGGGGGCGGGAGCTTACTACGAGCAGTACTTC.

This clonotype was picked up a small number of times. The J gene is TRBJ2-4, the V gene TRBV6-1; D is possibly TRBD1 (5 bases). The CDR3 spans 13 residues. Germline V gene data show CDR1 as MNHNS and CDR2 as SASEGT. V lost 6 bases to trimming and J lost 8 bases, with 14 bases between them. The CDR3 bases are TGTGCCAGCAGAAGCAGGGCGACCGACATTCAGTACTTC. Encoded protein: CASRSRATDIQYF.

The CDR3 here is CASSRTGVFSYNEQFF. In DNA, the CDR3 is TGTGCCAGCAGCCGTACAGGGGTCTTCTCCTACAATGAGCAGTTCTTC. The rearrangement joins TRBV5-4 to TRBJ2-1; 7 bases are shared with TRBD1. Germline V gene lookup returns CDR1 SGHNT and CDR2 YYREEE (reference sequence). Trimming at V came to 4 bases and at J to 0 bases, leaving 7 bases not matched to a gene. This CDR3 region has 16 residues.

This clonotype was observed a handful of times. One junction end disagrees with the germline gene, perhaps due to a read error. This chain joins TRBV2 and TRBJ2-5; no clear D. From germline, CDR1 is SNHLY and CDR2 FYNNEI. The CDR3 totals 17 residues. CDR3 sequence (DNA): TGTGACAGCCAAAAAAGTTGGCAGGTTATGTACCAAGAGACCCAGTACTTC. It translates to CDSQKSWQVMYQETQYF.

Ten or more counts support this clonotype. The chain couples TRBV18 to TRBJ1-1; D perhaps matches TRBD1 (5 bases). The germline V and J ends were trimmed by 5 bases and 1 base, with 11 bases remaining between them. This CDR3 has 14 amino acids. Per germline, CDR1 KGHSH and CDR2 LQKENI. The CDR3 here is CASSEYQGNTEAFF. The CDR3 DNA is TGTGCCAGCTCAGAATACCAGGGGAACACTGAAGCTTTCTTT.

This clonotype was counted only a few times. The rearrangement links TRBV5-4 to TRBJ2-3; D uncertain. The CDR3 extends over 16 amino acids. Germline V gene sequence: CDR1 SGHNT, CDR2 YYREEE (reference sequence). V was cut by 7 bases and J by 3 bases, with 21 bases left in between. The chain's CDR3 is CASSIGPRRGTDTQYF. CDR3 in DNA: TGTGCCAGCTCGATAGGGCCCCGCCGTGGAACAGATACGCAGTATTTT.

This clonotype occurred a few times. A much larger clone lies a single base off, so this may be a read error. The chain has TRBV2 and TRBJ1-2; TRBD1 matches 7 bases. Germline assignment: CDR1 SNHLY and CDR2 FYNNEI. This CDR3 contains 15 residues. CDR3 amino acids: CASSRGDRTNYAYTF. CDR3 DNA sequence: TGTGCCAGCAGTAGAGGGGACAGAACTAACTATGCCTACACCTTC.

This clonotype was seen many times. The chain joins TRBV7-2 to TRBJ1-2; D perhaps matches TRBD1 (5 bases). Germline V gene data show CDR1 as SGHTA and CDR2 as FQGNSA. V was cut by 1 base and J by 14 bases, with 20 bases left in between. The CDR3 consists of 14 residues. In nucleotides, the CDR3 is TGTGCCAGCAGCTTAGTAGTCCTAGGGACGACTAGAACCTTC. This sequence encodes CASSLVVLGTTRTF.

This clonotype was seen many times. The genes are TRBV27 and TRBJ2-7; 8 bases are a match to TRBD2. The CDR3 has 14 residues. V gave up 6 bases and J gave up 3 bases; unmatched junction bases: 7. The V gene's germline CDR1 is MNHEY and CDR2 SMNVEV (reference sequence). CDR3 DNA: TGTGCCAGCAGAAAGCAGAGCGGGAGCTACGAGCAGTACTTC. The encoded protein is CASRKQSGSYEQYF.

The chain is built from TRBV28 and TRBJ2-5; 7 bases are a match to TRBD1. This CDR3 region has 17 residues. In germline, CDR1 is MDHEN, CDR2 SYDVKM. The trim removed 5 bases at V and 2 bases at J, leaving 14 bases unmatched. CDR3 in DNA: TGTGCCAGCAGTCCGCCCGCCGGGACAGCGCTACAAGAGACCCAGTACTTC. Translation: CASSPPAGTALQETQYF.

V gene TRBV4-1 combines with J gene TRBJ1-1; D ambiguous. V dropped 0 bases and J dropped 6 bases, with 8 bases sitting between them. Germline V gene lookup returns CDR1 MGHRA and CDR2 YSYEKL. The CDR3 consists of 13 residues. CDR3 nucleotide sequence: TGCGCCAGCAGCCAAGATCGGCGGGCTGAAGCTTTCTTT. This encodes CASSQDRRAEAFF.